This TCR beta chain was sequenced for a study of cytomegalovirus exposure and HLA in healthy donors. The J segment lost 6 bases and the V segment lost 3 bases, leaving 2 bases of the junction unmatched. Per germline, CDR1 MNHEY and CDR2 SMNVEV (reference sequence). The CDR3 is 14 amino acids. The repertoire was sequenced with immunoSEQ multiplex PCR; TCRdb's copy has only in-frame clones and lacks some. In the table there are approximately 220,000 clones, under 95% of which are singletons. This TCR derives from a woman between 18 and 29 years old in good health and CMV-seronegative. This chain uses TRBV27 with TRBJ2-1; 10 bases map to TRBD1. Sequenced sample: PBMCs. The CDR3 DNA reads TGTGCCAGCAGTTTCGGGACAGGGGTCAATGAGCAGTTCTTC. Translation: CASSFGTGVNEQFF.